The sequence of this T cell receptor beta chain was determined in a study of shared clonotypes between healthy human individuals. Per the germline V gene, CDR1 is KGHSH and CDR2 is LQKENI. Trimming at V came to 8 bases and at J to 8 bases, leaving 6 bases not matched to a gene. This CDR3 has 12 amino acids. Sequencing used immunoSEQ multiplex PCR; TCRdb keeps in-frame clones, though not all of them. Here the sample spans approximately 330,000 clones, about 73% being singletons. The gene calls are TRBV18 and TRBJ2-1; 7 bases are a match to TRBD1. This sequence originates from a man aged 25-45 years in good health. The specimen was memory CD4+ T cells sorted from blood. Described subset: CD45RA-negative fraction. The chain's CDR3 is CASRLTGDEQFF. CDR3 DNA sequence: TGTGCCAGCCGACTAACAGGGGATGAGCAGTTCTTC.